This T cell receptor beta chain comes out of a study of blood T cell repertoires in COVID-19. About the research overall: From T cells, B-cell-depleted T cells, or PBMCs came the material, which was cDNA or gDNA.

Assay used: immunoSEQ multiplex PCR; TCRdb lists only in-frame clones, some missing. The sample carries about 280,000 clones, roughly 80% recorded once. This TCR was recovered from a man in his forties who had been exposed to COVID-19. Source material: PBMCs or T cells enriched from blood (not recorded which).

The CDR3 sequence: CASGLAGPNTGELFF. In DNA, the CDR3 is TGTGCCAGCGGACTAGCGGGACCGAACACCGGGGAGCTGTTTTTT. The gene calls are TRBV2 and TRBJ2-2, with TRBD2 identical over 12 bases. Germline lookup yields CDR1 SNHLY and CDR2 FYNNEI. J gave up 0 bases and V 8 bases, and 1 base lay outside the gene matches. This CDR3 has 15 amino acids.